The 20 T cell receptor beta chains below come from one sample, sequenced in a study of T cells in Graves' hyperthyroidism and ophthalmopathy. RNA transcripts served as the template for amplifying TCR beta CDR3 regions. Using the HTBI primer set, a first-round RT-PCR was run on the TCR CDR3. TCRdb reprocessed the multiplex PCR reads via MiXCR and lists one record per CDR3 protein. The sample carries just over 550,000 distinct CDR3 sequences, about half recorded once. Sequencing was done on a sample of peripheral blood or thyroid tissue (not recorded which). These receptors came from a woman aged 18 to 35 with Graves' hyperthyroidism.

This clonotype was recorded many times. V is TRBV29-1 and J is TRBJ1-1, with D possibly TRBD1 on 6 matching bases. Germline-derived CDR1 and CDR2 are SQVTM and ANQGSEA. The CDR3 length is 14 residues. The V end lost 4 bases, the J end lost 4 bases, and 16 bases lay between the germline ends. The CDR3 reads CSVGDTGIGTEAFF. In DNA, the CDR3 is TGCAGCGTTGGAGACACAGGGATCGGCACTGAAGCTTTCTTT.

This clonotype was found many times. CDR3 DNA: TGTGCCACCAGTGATCCTCTCCGGGACAGGAAAAAACTGTTTTTT. This gives the protein CATSDPLRDRKKLFF. V and J are TRBV24-1 and TRBJ1-4; 8 bases are a match to TRBD1. CDR1 and CDR2 from the germline V gene are KGHDR and SFDVKD. The CDR3 is 15 amino acids. V was clipped by 3 bases and J by 9 bases; unmatched bases: 8.

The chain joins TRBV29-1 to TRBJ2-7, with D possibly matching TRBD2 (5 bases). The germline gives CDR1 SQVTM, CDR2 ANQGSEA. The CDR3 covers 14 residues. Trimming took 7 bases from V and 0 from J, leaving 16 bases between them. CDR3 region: CSGGTRDSSYEQYF. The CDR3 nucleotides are TGCAGCGGAGGAACTCGGGATAGCTCCTACGAGCAGTACTTC.

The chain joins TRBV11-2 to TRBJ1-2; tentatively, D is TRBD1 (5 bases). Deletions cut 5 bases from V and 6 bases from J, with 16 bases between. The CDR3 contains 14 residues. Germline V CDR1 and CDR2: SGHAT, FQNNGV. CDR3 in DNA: TGTGCCAGCAGCCCTGGGACTAGTCGGAATGGCTACACCTTC. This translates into CASSPGTSRNGYTF. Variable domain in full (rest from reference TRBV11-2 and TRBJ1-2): EAGVAQSPRYKIIEKRQSVAFWCNPISGHATLYWYQQILGQGPKLLIQFQNNGVVDDSQLPKDRFSAERLKGVDSTLKIQPAKLEDSAVYLCASSPGTSRNGYTFGSGTRLTVV.

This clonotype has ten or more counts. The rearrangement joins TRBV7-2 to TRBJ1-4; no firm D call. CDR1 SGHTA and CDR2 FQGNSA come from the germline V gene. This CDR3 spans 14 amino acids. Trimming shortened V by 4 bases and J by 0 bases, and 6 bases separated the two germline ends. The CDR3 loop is CASSSDPTNEKLFF. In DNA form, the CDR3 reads TGTGCCAGCAGCTCCGACCCAACTAATGAAAAACTGTTTTTT.

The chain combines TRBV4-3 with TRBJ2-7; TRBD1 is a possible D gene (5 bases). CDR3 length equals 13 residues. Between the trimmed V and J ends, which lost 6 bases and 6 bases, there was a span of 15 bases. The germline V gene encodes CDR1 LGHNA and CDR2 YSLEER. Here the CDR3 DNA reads TGCGCCAGCAGGGCAGGGATCTTGGGCGAGCAGTACTTC. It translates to CASRAGILGEQYF.

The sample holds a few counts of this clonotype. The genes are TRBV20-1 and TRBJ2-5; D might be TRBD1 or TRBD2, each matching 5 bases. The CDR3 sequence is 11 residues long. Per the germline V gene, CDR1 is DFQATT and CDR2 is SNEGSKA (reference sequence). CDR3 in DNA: TGCAGCGTAGGGACCCAAGAGACCCAGTACTTC. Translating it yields CSVGTQETQYF.

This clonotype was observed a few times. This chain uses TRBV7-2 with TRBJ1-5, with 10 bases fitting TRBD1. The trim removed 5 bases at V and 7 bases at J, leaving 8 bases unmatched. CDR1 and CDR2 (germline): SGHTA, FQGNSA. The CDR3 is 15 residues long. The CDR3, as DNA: TGTGCCAGCAGCCTCCATGGGACAGGGGAACAGCCCCAGCATTTT. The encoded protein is CASSLHGTGEQPQHF.

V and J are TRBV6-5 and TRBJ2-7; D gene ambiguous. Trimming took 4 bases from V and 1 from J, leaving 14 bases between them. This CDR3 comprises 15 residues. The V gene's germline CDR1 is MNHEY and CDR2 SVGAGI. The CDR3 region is CASSFARMPSYEQYF. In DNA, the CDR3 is TGTGCCAGCAGTTTTGCCAGAATGCCTTCCTACGAGCAGTACTTC.

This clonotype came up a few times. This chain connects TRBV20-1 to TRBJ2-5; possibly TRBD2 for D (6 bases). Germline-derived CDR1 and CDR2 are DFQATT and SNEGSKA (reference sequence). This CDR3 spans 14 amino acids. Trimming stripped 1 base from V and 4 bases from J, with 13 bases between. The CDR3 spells CSARGSGRGETQYF. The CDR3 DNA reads TGCAGTGCTAGAGGGTCCGGGAGAGGAGAGACCCAGTACTTC.

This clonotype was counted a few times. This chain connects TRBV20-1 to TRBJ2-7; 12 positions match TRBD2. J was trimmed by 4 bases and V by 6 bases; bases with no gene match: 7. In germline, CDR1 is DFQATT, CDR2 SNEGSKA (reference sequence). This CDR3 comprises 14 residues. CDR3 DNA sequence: TGCAGTGCGACGACTAGCGGGAGTTGGTACGAGCAGTACTTC. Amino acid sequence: CSATTSGSWYEQYF.

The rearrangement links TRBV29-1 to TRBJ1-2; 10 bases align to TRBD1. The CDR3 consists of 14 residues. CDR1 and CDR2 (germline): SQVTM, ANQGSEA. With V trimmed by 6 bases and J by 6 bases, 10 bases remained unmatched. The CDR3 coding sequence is TGCAGCGTGCTGGGACAGGGGTTTGTGGATGGCTACACCTTC. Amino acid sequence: CSVLGQGFVDGYTF.

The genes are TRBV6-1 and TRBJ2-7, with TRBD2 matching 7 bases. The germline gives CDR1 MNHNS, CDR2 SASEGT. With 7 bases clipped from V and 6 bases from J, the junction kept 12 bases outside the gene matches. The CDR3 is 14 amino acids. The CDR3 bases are TGTGCCAGCATGCGCACGGGAGGCAGATCCGAGCAGTACTTC. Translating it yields CASMRTGGRSEQYF.

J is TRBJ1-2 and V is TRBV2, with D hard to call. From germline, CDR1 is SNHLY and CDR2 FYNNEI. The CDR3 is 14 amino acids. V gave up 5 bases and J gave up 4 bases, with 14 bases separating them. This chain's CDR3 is CASSLGFFFYGYTF. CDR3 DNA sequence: TGTGCCAGCAGTTTAGGGTTTTTTTTCTATGGCTACACCTTC. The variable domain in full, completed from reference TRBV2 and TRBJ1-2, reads EPEVTQTPSHQVTQMGQEVILRCVPISNHLYFYWYRQILGQKVEFLVSFYNNEISEKSEIFDDQFSVERPDGSNFTLKIRSTKLEDSAMYFCASSLGFFFYGYTFGSGTRLTVV.

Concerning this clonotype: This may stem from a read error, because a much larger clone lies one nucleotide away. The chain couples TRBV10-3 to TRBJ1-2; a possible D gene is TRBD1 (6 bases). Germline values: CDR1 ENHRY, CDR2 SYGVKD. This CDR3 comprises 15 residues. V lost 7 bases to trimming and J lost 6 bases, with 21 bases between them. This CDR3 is CAIKQGLLADNGYTF. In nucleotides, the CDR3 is TGTGCCATCAAACAGGGTCTCCTCGCGGACAATGGCTACACCTTC.

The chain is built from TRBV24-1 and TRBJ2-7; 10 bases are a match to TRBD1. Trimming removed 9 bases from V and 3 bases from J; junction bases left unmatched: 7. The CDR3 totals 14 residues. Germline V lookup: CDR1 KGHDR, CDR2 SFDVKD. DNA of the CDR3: TGTGCCACCCCTCCTAGGACAGGGGGCTACGAGCAGTACTTC. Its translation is CATPPRTGGYEQYF.

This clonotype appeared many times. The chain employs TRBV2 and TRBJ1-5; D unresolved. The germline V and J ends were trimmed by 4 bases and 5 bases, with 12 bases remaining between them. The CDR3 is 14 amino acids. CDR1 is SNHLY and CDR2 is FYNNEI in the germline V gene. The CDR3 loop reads CASSVQRRHQPQHF. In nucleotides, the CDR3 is TGTGCCAGCAGTGTACAGCGAAGGCATCAGCCCCAGCATTTT.

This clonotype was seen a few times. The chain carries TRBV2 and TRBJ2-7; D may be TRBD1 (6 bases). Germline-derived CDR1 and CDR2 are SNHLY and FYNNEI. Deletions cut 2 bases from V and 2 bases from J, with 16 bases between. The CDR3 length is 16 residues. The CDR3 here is CASSEPRTVLTYEQYF. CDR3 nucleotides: TGTGCCAGCAGTGAACCAAGGACAGTCCTGACCTACGAGCAGTACTTC.

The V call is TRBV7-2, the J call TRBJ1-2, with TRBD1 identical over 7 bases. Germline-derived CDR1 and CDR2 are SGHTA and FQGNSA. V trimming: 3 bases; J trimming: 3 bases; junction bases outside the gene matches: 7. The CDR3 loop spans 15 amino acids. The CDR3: CASSLVAGGYYGYTF. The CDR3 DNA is TGTGCCAGCAGCTTGGTGGCAGGGGGTTACTATGGCTACACCTTC. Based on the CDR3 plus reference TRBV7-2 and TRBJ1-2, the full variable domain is GAGVSQSPSNKVTEKGKDVELRCDPISGHTALYWYRQSLGQGLEFLIYFQGNSAPDKSGLPSDRFSAERTGGSVSTLTIQRTQQEDSAVYLCASSLVAGGYYGYTFGSGTRLTVV.

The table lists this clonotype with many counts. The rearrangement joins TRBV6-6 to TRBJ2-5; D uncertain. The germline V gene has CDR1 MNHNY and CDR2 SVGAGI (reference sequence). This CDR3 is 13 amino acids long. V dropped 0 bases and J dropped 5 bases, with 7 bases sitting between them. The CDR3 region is CASSYSPLETQYF. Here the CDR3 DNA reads TGTGCCAGCAGTTACTCGCCTTTGGAGACCCAGTACTTC.